The entry below gives a single T cell receptor (beta chain) sequence along with its context. TCRdb keeps only in-frame clones here, not all; method: immunoSEQ multiplex PCR. Recorded for this sample: some 190,000 clones. The data are from a study of control samples from healthy donors and cancer patients. Per the germline V gene, CDR1 is MGHRA and CDR2 is YSYEKL. The CDR3 sequence is 19 residues long. Trimming left V 0 bases short and J 5 bases short, with 23 bases between. This sequence was found in a woman in her 30s in good health. Material: blood. The chain employs TRBV4-1 and TRBJ2-1; TRBD2 is a possible D gene (6 bases). CDR3: CASSQESGEIWALHNEQFF. CDR3 DNA: TGCGCCAGCAGCCAAGAGTCGGGGGAGATTTGGGCTCTCCACAATGAGCAGTTCTTC.